Sequencing of this TCR beta chain was carried out in a study of post-analysis software for immune sequencing data. For the study at large: The patients showed relapsing-remitting, secondary progressive and progressive-relapsing multiple sclerosis courses. Study results and caveats: About five TRBV segments appeared more often in patients than in controls, and TRBV5-6, TRBV5-1 and TRBV20-1 were among these. Significantly lower normalized Chao1 diversity was seen in multiple sclerosis patients than in controls. Samples sharing a preparation batch grouped tightly together when assessed by F measure.

V lost 6 bases to trimming and J lost 4 bases, with 14 bases between them. The length of the CDR3 is 14 residues. Points on this clonotype: Its antigen is still unknown.

TCR beta cDNA libraries included unique molecular identifiers. cDNA molecules numbering about half a million came from about 0.94 to 9.7 million T cells. TCRdb fed the PCR reads into MiXCR, producing one record per CDR3 protein. Of some 800,000 distinct CDR3 sequences listed, around 46% are singletons. The TCR sequence derives from a girl under 18 with multiple sclerosis. The sequenced material came from blood. The V and J genes are TRBV12-3 or TRBV12-4 and TRBJ2-3; perhaps TRBD1 as D (6 bases). The CDR3 region is CASRPRGRADTQYF. The CDR3 coding sequence is TGTGCCAGCAGACCCAGGGGACGAGCAGATACGCAGTATTTT.